This T cell receptor (beta chain) was sequenced for a study of T cell repertoires in cytomegalovirus infection. TCRdb itself ran the reads through MiXCR, one entry per CDR3 protein. The sample yields about 400,000 distinct CDR3 sequences, about 35% seen once. Comment on this clonotype: Its specificity is not known.

This specimen consisted of cultured PBMCs, obtained from culture after CMV antigen stimulation. This TCR was recovered from a human donor in good health (CMV status not recorded). Some clones in this sample may be carry-over from other donors' samples.

This CDR3 is CASSSWEGDNEQFF. CDR3 sequence (DNA): TGTGCCAGCAGTTCATGGGAGGGTGACAATGAGCAGTTCTTC. This chain links TRBV12-3 or TRBV12-4 with TRBJ2-1; 7 nucleotides match TRBD2. This CDR3 is built from 14 residues. Trimming took 4 bases from V and 5 from J; bases not matched to a gene: 5.